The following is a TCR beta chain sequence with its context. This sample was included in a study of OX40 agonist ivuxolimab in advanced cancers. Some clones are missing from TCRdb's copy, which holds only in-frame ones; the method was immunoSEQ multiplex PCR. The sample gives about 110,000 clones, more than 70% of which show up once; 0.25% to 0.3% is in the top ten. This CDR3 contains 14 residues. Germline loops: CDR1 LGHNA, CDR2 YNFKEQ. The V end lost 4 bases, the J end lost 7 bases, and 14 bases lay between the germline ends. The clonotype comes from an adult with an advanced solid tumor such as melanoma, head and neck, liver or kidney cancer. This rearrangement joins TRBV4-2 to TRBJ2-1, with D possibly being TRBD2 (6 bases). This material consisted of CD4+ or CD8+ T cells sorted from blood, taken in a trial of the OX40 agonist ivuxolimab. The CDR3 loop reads CASSRGELENEQFF. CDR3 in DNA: TGTGCCAGCAGCCGGGGGGAACTCGAGAATGAGCAGTTCTTC.